These 16 T cell receptor beta chains were all obtained from the same sample, sequenced in a study of blood T cell repertoires in COVID-19. Profiled with immunoSEQ multiplex PCR; TCRdb holds only in-frame clones, not every one. This table has 250,000 to 300,000 clones, 89% appearing once. The sample taken for sequencing was peripheral blood. All receptors derive from a woman aged 40 to 49 who had recovered from COVID-19.

The rearrangement uses TRBV9 and TRBJ1-6; a possible D gene is TRBD1 (5 bases). With 1 base removed from V and 7 bases from J, the gap between germline ends came to 12 bases. CDR3 length: 15 residues. In germline, CDR1 is SGDLS, CDR2 YYNGEE. In DNA, the CDR3 is TGTGCCAGCAGCGTAAGGGGCGAACCCAATTCACCCCTCCACTTT. Amino acid sequence: CASSVRGEPNSPLHF.

The gene calls are TRBV7-9 and TRBJ2-7; D remains unclear. Trimming took off 1 base at V and 5 bases at J, with 12 bases between the two ends. Germline CDR1 reads SEHNR; CDR2 reads FQNEAQ (reference sequence). The CDR3 length is 14 residues. This chain's CDR3 is CASSLETEIDEQYF. For the CDR3, the DNA is TGTGCCAGCAGCTTAGAAACAGAGATTGACGAGCAGTACTTC.

This clone showed up just once. The J gene is TRBJ2-3, the V gene TRBV5-1, with 10 bases matching TRBD2. The CDR3 runs to 17 residues. V was pared by 0 bases and J by 1 base, with 5 bases of the junction left unmatched. From germline, CDR1 is SGHRS and CDR2 YFSETQ. The CDR3 nucleotides read TGCGCCAGCAGCTTGGAGGCTAGCGGGGGTGGCACAGATACGCAGTATTTT. This gives the protein CASSLEASGGGTDTQYF.

The gene calls are TRBV6-5 and TRBJ2-3, with a tentative D call TRBD2 (6 bases). This CDR3 region has 11 residues. The V end lost 10 bases, the J end lost 4 bases, and 9 bases lay between the germline ends. Germline CDR1 is MNHEY and CDR2 is SVGAGI. CDR3 protein: CATTGADTQYF. The CDR3 DNA is TGTGCCACCACGGGGGCAGATACGCAGTATTTT.

This clone was detected a few times. The chain employs TRBV1 and TRBJ1-1. TRBV1 is a pseudogene segment. The CDR3 is 13 residues long. CDR3 bases: TGCACCAGCAGCCAATATCTGAACACTGAAGCTTTCTTT. It yields the protein CTSSQYLNTEAFF.

The chain recombines TRBV5-6 with TRBJ2-3; D is possibly TRBD2 (5 bases). The CDR3 is made up of 15 amino acids. V was cut by 4 bases and J by 4 bases, with 16 bases left in between. The germline CDR1 and CDR2 sequences are SGHDT and YYEEEE. The CDR3 reads CASSPSGGFSDTQYF. The CDR3 nucleotides are TGTGCCAGCAGCCCCAGCGGAGGATTTTCAGATACGCAGTATTTT. Variable domain in full (rest from reference TRBV5-6 and TRBJ2-3): DAGVTQSPTHLIKTRGQQVTLRCSPKSGHDTVSWYQQALGQGPQFIFQYYEEEERQRGNFPDRFSGHQFPNYSSELNVNALLLGDSALYLCASSPSGGFSDTQYFGPGTRLTVL.

The CDR3 DNA reads as TGTGCCAGCAGTCCAGGACTAGCGGGTTACGAGCAGTACGTC. It translates to CASSPGLAGYEQYV. V is TRBV6-5 and J is TRBJ2-7; 11 nucleotides match TRBD2. Germline V gene sequence: CDR1 MNHEY, CDR2 SVGAGI. V lost 5 bases to trimming and J lost 4 bases; unmatched junction nucleotides: 4. This CDR3 is 14 amino acids long.

V is TRBV11-2 and J is TRBJ2-4, with no clear D. V was shortened by 0 bases and J by 0 bases, with 15 bases between the two germline ends. The CDR3 covers 18 residues. Germline assignment: CDR1 SGHAT and CDR2 FQNNGV. CDR3 sequence (DNA): TGTGCCAGCAGCTTAGATTATCGTAATTTTCTAGCCAAAAACATTCAGTACTTC. Residues: CASSLDYRNFLAKNIQYF.

This clone was counted once. The chain has TRBV19 and TRBJ1-5; 10 nucleotides line up with TRBD1. The ends lost 6 bases at V and 4 bases at J; junction bases unmatched: 18. Germline CDR1 reads LNHDA; CDR2 reads SQIVND (reference sequence). The CDR3 contains 19 residues. CDR3 nucleotide sequence: TGTGCCAGTAGCCGTATTCAGGGTGGCAGGGGACAGGGGAATCAGCCCCAGCATTTT. It encodes CASSRIQGGRGQGNQPQHF.

The chain employs TRBV6-2 or TRBV6-3 and TRBJ2-3, with a possible D match to TRBD1 (5 bases). V lost 5 bases to trimming and J lost 2 bases, with 11 bases between them. The CDR3 contains 14 residues. In germline, CDR1 is MNHEY, CDR2 SVGEGT. CDR3 DNA: TGTGCCAGCAGTCGCCGACAGCACACAGATACGCAGTATTTT. This translates into CASSRRQHTDTQYF.

The chain carries TRBV5-6 and TRBJ1-2; 10 bases agree with TRBD1. The ends lost 4 bases at V and 6 bases at J; junction bases unmatched: 6. CDR3 length: 14 amino acids. Germline V gives CDR1 SGHDT, CDR2 YYEEEE. CDR3: CASSAGTGDNGYTF. The CDR3, as DNA: TGTGCCAGCAGCGCCGGGACAGGGGATAATGGCTACACCTTC. The variable domain in full, with the rest retrieved from reference TRBV5-6 and TRBJ1-2, is DAGVTQSPTHLIKTRGQQVTLRCSPKSGHDTVSWYQQALGQGPQFIFQYYEEEERQRGNFPDRFSGHQFPNYSSELNVNALLLGDSALYLCASSAGTGDNGYTFGSGTRLTVV.

The chain joins TRBV23-1 to TRBJ1-1, with 7 bases lining up with TRBD1. TRBV23-1 is recorded as an ORF, its role being uncertain. The CDR3 is 14 residues long. V lost 2 bases to trimming and J lost 3 bases; unmatched junction nucleotides: 3. The CDR3 sequence: CASSQDREDTEAFF. The CDR3 DNA reads TGCGCCAGCAGTCAAGACAGGGAGGACACTGAAGCTTTCTTT.

V and J are TRBV2 and TRBJ2-7; 8 bases line up with TRBD1. Germline V gene sequence: CDR1 SNHLY, CDR2 FYNNEI. Losses at the gene ends were 4 bases for V and 6 bases for J; bases not matched to a gene: 5. This CDR3 spans 13 amino acids. CDR3: CASSAGQGREQYV. CDR3 nucleotides: TGTGCCAGCAGTGCAGGACAGGGACGCGAGCAGTACGTC.

V usage is TRBV4-2 and J usage is TRBJ1-6; TRBD1 aligns across 8 bases. V was pared by 0 bases and J by 1 base, with 2 bases of the junction left unmatched. Germline V gene data show CDR1 as LGHNA and CDR2 as YNFKEQ. The CDR3 is 17 residues long. The CDR3 DNA is TGTGCCAGCAGCCAAGAGACAGGGGCGTCCTATAATTCACCCCTCCACTTT. It specifies CASSQETGASYNSPLHF.

V is TRBV7-9 and J is TRBJ1-2; D ambiguous. This CDR3 contains 14 residues. The V gene lost 3 bases and the J gene lost 4 bases, with 12 bases spanning the gap. Germline values: CDR1 SEHNR, CDR2 FQNEAQ (reference sequence). CDR3 protein: CASSLGPSSYGYTF. The CDR3 coding sequence is TGTGCCAGCAGCTTGGGCCCTTCCTCCTATGGCTACACCTTC.

Comments on this clone: Other DNA sequences in this specimen translate into the identical CDR3. The chain uses TRBV5-1 and TRBJ2-7; no reliable D call. The V end was cut by 4 bases, the J end by 3 bases, with 5 bases between. This CDR3 comprises 11 residues. CDR1 is SGHRS, CDR2 YFSETQ, per germline. This CDR3 is CASSQNYEQYF. The CDR3 DNA reads as TGCGCCAGCAGCCAGAACTACGAGCAGTACTTC.